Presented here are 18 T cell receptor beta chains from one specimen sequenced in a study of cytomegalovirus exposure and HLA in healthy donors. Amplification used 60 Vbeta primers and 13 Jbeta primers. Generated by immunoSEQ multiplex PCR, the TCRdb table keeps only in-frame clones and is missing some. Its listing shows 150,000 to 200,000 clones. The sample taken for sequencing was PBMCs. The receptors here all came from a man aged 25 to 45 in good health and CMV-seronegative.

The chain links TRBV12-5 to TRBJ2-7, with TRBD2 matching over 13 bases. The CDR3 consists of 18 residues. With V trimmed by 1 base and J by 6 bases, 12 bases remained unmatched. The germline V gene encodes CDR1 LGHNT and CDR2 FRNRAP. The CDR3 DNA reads TGTGCTAGTGGTTTGGGACCGGGACTAGCGGGACCTCGGGTCGAGCAGTACTTC. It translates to CASGLGPGLAGPRVEQYF.

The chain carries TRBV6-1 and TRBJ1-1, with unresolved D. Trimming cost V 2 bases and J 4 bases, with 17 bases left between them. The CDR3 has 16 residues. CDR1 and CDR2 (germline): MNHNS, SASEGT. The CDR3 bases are TGTGCCAGCAGTGAAAAATTGGAGGGAGGCGGCACTGAAGCTTTCTTT. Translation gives CASSEKLEGGGTEAFF.

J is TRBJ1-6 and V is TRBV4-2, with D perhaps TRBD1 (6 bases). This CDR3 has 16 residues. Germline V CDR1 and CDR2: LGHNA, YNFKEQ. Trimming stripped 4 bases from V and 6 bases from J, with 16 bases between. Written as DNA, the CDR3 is TGTGCCAGCAGCCCTTTCGTCGGACAGCCTAATTCACCCCTCCACTTT. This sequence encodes CASSPFVGQPNSPLHF.

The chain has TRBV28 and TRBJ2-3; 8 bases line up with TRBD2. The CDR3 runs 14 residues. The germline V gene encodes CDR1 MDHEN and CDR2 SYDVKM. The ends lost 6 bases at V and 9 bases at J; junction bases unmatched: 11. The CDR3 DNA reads TGTGCCAGCAGATTTAGCGGGACCCTACCAACGCAGTATTTT. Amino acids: CASRFSGTLPTQYF. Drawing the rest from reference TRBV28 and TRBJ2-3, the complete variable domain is DVKVTQSSRYLVKRTGEKVFLECVQDMDHENMFWYRQDPGLGLRLIYFSYDVKMKEKGDIPEGYSVSREKKERFSLILESASTNQTSMYLCASRFSGTLPTQYFGPGTRLTVL.

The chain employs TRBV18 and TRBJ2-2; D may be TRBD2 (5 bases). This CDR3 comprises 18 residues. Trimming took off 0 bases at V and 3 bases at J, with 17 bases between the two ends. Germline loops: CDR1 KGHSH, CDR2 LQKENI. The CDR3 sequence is CASSPPLGQRVHTGELFF. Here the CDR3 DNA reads TGTGCCAGCTCACCACCGTTAGGGCAGAGGGTACACACCGGGGAGCTGTTTTTT.

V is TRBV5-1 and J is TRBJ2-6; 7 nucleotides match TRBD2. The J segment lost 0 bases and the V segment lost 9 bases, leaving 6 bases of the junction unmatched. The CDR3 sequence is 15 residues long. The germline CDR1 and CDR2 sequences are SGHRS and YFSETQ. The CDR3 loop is CATSAGVSGANVLTF. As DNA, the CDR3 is TGCGCCACCTCTGCGGGGGTCTCTGGGGCCAACGTCCTGACTTTC. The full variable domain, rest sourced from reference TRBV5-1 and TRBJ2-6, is KAGVTQTPRYLIKTRGQQVTLSCSPISGHRSVSWYQQTPGQGLQFLFEYFSETQRNKGNFPGRFSGRQFSNSRSEMNVSTLELGDSALYLCATSAGVSGANVLTFGAGSRLTVL.

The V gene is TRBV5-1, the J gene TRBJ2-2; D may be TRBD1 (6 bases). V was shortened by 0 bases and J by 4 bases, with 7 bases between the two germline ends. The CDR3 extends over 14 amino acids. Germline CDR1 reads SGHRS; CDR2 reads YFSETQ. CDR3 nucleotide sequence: TGCGCCAGCAGCTTGGAGGGGGTCACCGGGGAGCTGTTTTTT. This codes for CASSLEGVTGELFF.

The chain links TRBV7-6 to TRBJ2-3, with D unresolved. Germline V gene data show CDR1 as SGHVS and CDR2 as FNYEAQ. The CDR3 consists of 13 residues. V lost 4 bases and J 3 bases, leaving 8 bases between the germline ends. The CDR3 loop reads CASSWPGTDTQYF. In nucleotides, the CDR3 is TGTGCCAGCAGCTGGCCAGGAACAGATACGCAGTATTTT.

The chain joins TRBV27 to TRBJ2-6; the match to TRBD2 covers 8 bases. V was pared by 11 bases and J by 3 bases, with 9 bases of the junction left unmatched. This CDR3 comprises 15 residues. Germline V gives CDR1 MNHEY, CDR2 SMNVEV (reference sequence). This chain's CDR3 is CASAAGGVGANVLTF. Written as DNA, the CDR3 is TGTGCCTCAGCCGCGGGGGGCGTTGGGGCCAACGTCCTGACTTTC.

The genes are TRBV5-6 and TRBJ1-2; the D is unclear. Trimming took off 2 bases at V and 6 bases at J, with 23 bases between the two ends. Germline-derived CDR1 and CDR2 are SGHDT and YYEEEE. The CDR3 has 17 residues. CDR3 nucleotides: TGTGCCAGCAGCTTATTTCTCGAGACATACAGTCAGGATGGCTACACCTTC. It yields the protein CASSLFLETYSQDGYTF.

CDR3 loop: CASSPLDRISGNTIYF. CDR3 in DNA: TGTGCCAGCAGCCCTCTGGACAGGATCTCTGGAAACACCATATATTTT. The rearrangement joins TRBV14 to TRBJ1-3, with 7 positions matching TRBD1. The CDR3 has 16 residues. The junction had 6 bases not matched to a gene; V was cut back by 4 bases and J by 0 bases. CDR1 is SGHDN and CDR2 is FVKESK in the germline V gene.

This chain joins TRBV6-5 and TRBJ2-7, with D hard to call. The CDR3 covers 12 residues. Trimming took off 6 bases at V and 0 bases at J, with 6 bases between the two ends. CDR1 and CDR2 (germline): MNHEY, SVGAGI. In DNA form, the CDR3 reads TGTGCCAGCAGCGCGTACTCCTACGAGCAGTACTTC. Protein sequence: CASSAYSYEQYF.

CDR3 sequence: CASSSLAGGSYNEQFF. The CDR3 DNA reads TGTGCCAGCAGCTCCCTAGCGGGAGGGTCCTACAATGAGCAGTTCTTC. V gene TRBV7-9 combines with J gene TRBJ2-1, with 12 positions matching TRBD2. Germline loops: CDR1 SEHNR, CDR2 FQNEAQ (reference sequence). This CDR3 is built from 16 residues. The V and J ends lost 4 bases and 1 base, in that order; junction bases with no gene match: 2.

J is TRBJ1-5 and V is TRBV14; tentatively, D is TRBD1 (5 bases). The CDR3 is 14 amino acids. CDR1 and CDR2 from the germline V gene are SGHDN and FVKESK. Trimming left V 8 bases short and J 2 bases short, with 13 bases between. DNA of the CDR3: TGTGCCAGCGCACCTGGAGGGGGCAATCAGCCCCAGCATTTT. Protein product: CASAPGGGNQPQHF. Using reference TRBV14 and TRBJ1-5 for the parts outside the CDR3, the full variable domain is EAGVTQFPSHSVIEKGQTVTLRCDPISGHDNLYWYRRVMGKEIKFLLHFVKESKQDESGMPNNRFLAERTGGTYSTLKVQPAELEDSGVYFCASAPGGGNQPQHFGDGTRLSIL.

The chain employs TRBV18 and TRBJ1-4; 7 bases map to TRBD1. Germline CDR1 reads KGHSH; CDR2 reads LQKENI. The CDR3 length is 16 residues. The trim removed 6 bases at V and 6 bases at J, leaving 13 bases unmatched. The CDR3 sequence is CASSLVTGDPYEKLFF. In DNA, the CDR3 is TGTGCCAGCTCTCTGGTTACAGGGGATCCTTATGAAAAACTGTTTTTT.

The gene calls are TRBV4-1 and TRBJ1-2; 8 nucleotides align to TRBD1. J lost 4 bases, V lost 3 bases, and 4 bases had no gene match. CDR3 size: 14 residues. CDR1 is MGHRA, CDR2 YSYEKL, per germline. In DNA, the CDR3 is TGCGCCAGCAGCCACAGGACAGGGCCCTATGGCTACACCTTC. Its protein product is CASSHRTGPYGYTF.

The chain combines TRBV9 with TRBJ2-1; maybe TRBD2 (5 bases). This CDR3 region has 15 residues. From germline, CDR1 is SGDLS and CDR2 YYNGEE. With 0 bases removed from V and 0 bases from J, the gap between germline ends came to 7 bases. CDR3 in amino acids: CASSVAGYSYNEQFF. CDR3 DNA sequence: TGTGCCAGCAGCGTAGCGGGGTACTCCTACAATGAGCAGTTCTTC.

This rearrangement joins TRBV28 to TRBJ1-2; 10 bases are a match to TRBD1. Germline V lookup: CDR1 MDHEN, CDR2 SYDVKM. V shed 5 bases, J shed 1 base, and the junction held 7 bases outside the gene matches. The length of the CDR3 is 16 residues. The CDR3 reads CASSPTGQGVNYGYTF. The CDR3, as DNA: TGTGCCAGCAGTCCCACAGGACAGGGGGTTAACTATGGCTACACCTTC.